The entry that follows covers one T cell receptor (beta chain) sequence. The V gene's germline CDR1 is MDHEN and CDR2 SYDVKM. The V gene end was trimmed by 4 bases and the J gene end by 5 bases; junction bases not matched to a gene: 8. This CDR3 contains 14 residues. TCRdb redid the calling of the RT-PCR reads with MiXCR, one entry per CDR3 protein. The data hold around 570,000 distinct CDR3 sequences, with around 11% observed a single time. The data originate from a study of response to subunit inactivated influenza vaccine. The data also belong to a second study, concerning T cells expressing NK-cell markers. In that study: In generating TCR beta cDNA, 5'RACE template switching with UMIs was used. There were seven HCMV-seropositive donors and one seronegative donor among the eight sequenced.

The V call is TRBV28, the J call TRBJ2-7; 7 positions match TRBD1. The TCR originated in a man aged 50 to 59 who received an inactivated influenza vaccine. The starting material was PBMCs from blood, obtained on the day of vaccination. The CDR3 nucleotides are TGTGCCAGCAGTTCGGGACAGTTGCCCCACGAGCAGTACTTC. Translating it yields CASSSGQLPHEQYF.